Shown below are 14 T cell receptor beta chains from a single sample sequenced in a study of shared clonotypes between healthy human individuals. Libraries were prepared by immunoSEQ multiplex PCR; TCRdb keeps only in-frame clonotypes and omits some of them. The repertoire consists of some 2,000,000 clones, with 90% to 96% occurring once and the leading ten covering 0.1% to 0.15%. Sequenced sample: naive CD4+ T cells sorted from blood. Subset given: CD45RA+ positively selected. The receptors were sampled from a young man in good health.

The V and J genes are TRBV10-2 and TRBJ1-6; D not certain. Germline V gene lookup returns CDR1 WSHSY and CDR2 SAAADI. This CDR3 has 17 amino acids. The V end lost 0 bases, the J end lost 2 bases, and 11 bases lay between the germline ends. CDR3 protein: CASSESAELAYNSPLHF. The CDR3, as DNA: TGCGCCAGCAGTGAGTCGGCAGAGCTGGCCTATAATTCACCCCTCCACTTT.

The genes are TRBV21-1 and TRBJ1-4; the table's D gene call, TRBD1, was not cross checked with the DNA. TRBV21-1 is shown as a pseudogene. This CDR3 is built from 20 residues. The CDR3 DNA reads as TGTGCCAGCAGCAAAGCGGGACTGTTGGACAGGGGGTGCGAGGAGGAAAAACTGTTTTTT. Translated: CASSKAGLLDRGCEEEKLFF.

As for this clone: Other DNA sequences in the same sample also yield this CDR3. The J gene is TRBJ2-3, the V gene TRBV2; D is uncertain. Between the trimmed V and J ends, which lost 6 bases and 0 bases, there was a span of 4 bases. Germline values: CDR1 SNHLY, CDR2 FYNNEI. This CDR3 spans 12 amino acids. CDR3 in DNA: TGTGCCAGCAGCGTGAGCACAGATACGCAGTATTTT. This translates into CASSVSTDTQYF.

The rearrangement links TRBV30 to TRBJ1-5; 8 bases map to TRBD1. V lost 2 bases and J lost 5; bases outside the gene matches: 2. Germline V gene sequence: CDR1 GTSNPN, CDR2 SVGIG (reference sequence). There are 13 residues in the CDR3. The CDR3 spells CAWSTGGDQPQHF. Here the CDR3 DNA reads TGTGCCTGGAGTACAGGGGGTGATCAGCCCCAGCATTTT.

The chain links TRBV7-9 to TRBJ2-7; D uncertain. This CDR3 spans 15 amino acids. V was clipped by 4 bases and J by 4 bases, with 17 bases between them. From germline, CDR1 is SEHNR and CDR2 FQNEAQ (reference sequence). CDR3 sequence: CASSSDSHGFYEQYF. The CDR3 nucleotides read TGTGCCAGCAGCTCAGACTCGCACGGGTTTTACGAGCAGTACTTC.

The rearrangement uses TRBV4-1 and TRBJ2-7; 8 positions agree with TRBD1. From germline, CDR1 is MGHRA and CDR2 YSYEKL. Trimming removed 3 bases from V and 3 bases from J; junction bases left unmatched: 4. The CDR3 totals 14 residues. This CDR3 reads CASSHPGGNYEQYF. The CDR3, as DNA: TGCGCCAGCAGCCACCCAGGGGGCAACTACGAGCAGTACTTC.

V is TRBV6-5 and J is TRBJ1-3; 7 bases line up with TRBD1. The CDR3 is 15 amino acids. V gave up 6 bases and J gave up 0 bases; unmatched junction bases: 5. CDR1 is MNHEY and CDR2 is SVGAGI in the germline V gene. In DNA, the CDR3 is TGTGCCAGCAGCATCGGGACAGTCTCTGGAAACACCATATATTTT. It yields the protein CASSIGTVSGNTIYF.

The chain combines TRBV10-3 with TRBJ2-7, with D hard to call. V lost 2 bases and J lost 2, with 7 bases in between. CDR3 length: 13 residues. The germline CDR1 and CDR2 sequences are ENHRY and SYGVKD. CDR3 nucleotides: TGTGCCATCAGTGAGGCGAAGACCTACGAGCAGTACTTC. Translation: CAISEAKTYEQYF.

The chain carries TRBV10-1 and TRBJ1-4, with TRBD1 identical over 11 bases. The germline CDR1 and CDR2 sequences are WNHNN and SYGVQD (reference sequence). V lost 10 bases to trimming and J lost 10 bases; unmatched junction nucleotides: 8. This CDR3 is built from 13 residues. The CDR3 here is CATEGQGALKLFF. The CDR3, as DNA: TGCGCCACCGAAGGACAGGGGGCCCTAAAACTGTTTTTT.

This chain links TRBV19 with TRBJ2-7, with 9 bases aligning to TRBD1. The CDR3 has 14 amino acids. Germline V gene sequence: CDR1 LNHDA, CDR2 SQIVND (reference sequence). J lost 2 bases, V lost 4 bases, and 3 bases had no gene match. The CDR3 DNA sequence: TGTGCCAGTAGTAGGACAGGGGTCGCCTACGAGCAGTACTTC. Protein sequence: CASSRTGVAYEQYF.

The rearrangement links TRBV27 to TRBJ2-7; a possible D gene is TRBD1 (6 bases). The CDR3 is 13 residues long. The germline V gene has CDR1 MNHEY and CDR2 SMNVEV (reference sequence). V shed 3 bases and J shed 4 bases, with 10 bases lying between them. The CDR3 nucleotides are TGTGCCAGCAGTTTCCAGGGGATGTACGAGCAGTACTTC. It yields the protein CASSFQGMYEQYF.

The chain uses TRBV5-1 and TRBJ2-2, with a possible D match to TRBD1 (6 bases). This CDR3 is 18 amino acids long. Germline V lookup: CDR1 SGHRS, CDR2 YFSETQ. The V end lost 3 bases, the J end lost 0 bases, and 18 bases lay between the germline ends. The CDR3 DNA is TGCGCCAGCAGCTCGGCCAAAGGGGACAACTCGAACACCGGGGAGCTGTTTTTT. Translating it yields CASSSAKGDNSNTGELFF.

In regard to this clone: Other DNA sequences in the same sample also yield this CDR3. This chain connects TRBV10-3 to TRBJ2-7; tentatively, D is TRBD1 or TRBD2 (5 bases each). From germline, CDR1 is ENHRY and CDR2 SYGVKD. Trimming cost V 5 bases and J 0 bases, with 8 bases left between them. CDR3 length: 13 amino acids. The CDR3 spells CAISSGGSYEQYF. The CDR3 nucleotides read TGTGCCATCAGTTCTGGGGGCTCCTACGAGCAGTACTTC.

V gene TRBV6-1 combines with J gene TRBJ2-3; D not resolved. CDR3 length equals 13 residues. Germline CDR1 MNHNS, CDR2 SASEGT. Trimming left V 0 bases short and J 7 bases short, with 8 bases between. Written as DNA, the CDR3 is TGTGCCAGCAGTGAAGCGCTTGGAAATACGCAGTATTTT. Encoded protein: CASSEALGNTQYF.